Below, 7 T cell receptor beta chains from the same sample are listed, as sequenced in a study of shared clonotypes between healthy human individuals. Cells designated naive CD8 were CD45RO-negative and were positively selected for CCR7, with terminally differentiated effector memory CD45RA+ cells excluded. Assay used: immunoSEQ multiplex PCR; TCRdb lists only in-frame clones, some missing. The sample contains approximately 2,200,000 clones, 85% to 95% of which appear only once. The sequencing sample was made of naive CD8+ T cells from PBMCs. The receptors here all came from a man aged 18 to 30 in good health. Some clones in this sample may be carry-over from other donors' samples.

The chain joins TRBV7-9 to TRBJ1-4; 7 nucleotides align to TRBD1. The CDR3 consists of 17 residues. Per the germline V gene, CDR1 is SEHNR and CDR2 is FQNEAQ (reference sequence). J was trimmed by 5 bases and V by 4 bases; bases with no gene match: 13. This CDR3 reads CASSSRTTGAENEKLFF. CDR3 in DNA: TGTGCCAGCAGCTCCAGAACCACAGGGGCTGAAAATGAAAAACTGTTTTTT.

On this clone: This CDR3 is also generated by other DNA sequences in the sample. The chain has TRBV27 and TRBJ2-1; D may be TRBD1 or TRBD2 (5 bases each). Trimming left V 2 bases short and J 1 base short, with 9 bases between. The CDR3 totals 15 residues. The germline gives CDR1 MNHEY, CDR2 SMNVEV (reference sequence). The CDR3: CASSLRDGSYNEQFF. CDR3 DNA sequence: TGTGCCAGCAGTTTAAGGGACGGTTCCTACAATGAGCAGTTCTTC.

The chain couples TRBV9 to TRBJ2-5; D uncertain. This CDR3 region has 14 residues. Per germline, CDR1 SGDLS and CDR2 YYNGEE. Trimming removed 4 bases at V and 4 bases at J, with 14 bases between. This CDR3 is CASSPLGFRETQYF. CDR3 nucleotide sequence: TGTGCCAGCAGCCCACTCGGGTTCCGAGAGACCCAGTACTTC.

This clone has just one count. This rearrangement joins TRBV25-1 to TRBJ2-6; 7 bases are shared with TRBD1. The trim removed 4 bases at V and 0 bases at J, leaving 6 bases unmatched. CDR3 length equals 17 residues. CDR1 is MGHDK, CDR2 SYGVNS, per germline. The CDR3 DNA reads as TGTGCCAGCAGTGGACCGGACAGGACCTCTGGGGCCAACGTCCTGACTTTC. Its translation: CASSGPDRTSGANVLTF.

The chain uses TRBV28 and TRBJ2-1; 7 nucleotides line up with TRBD2. V lost 8 bases to trimming and J lost 5 bases; unmatched junction nucleotides: 12. There are 15 residues in the CDR3. The germline V gene has CDR1 MDHEN and CDR2 SYDVKM. Written as DNA, the CDR3 is TGTGCCAGCGTGGAGACTAGCAGTTTGAACAATGAGCAGTTCTTC. It is translated as CASVETSSLNNEQFF.

V and J are TRBV6-4 and TRBJ2-7; 10 bases line up with TRBD2. V was pared by 2 bases and J by 4 bases, with 14 bases of the junction left unmatched. This CDR3 has 18 residues. From germline, CDR1 is MRHNA and CDR2 SNTAGT. CDR3 protein: CASSDLLAGPRKLYEQYF. CDR3 DNA: TGTGCCAGCAGTGACCTACTAGCGGGGCCCCGGAAACTTTACGAGCAGTACTTC.

The chain has TRBV27 and TRBJ2-5, with D possibly matching TRBD2 (6 bases). Trimming stripped 8 bases from V and 1 base from J, with 14 bases between. CDR3 length equals 14 residues. Germline CDR1 and CDR2: MNHEY and SMNVEV (reference sequence). DNA of the CDR3: TGTGCCAGCGGACTACCGGGGTTCCAAGAGACCCAGTACTTC. Its translation: CASGLPGFQETQYF.